Only a few counts were recorded for the clone carrying this T cell receptor (beta chain). This entry is derived from a study of T cells after yellow fever vaccination. As TCR cDNA was made by 5'RACE template switching, a universal primer site and UMIs were added. TCRdb ran MiXCR on the 5' RACE reads and lists one entry per CDR3 protein. The sample shows around 590,000 distinct CDR3 sequences, 12% of them seen only once. Germline V gene lookup returns CDR1 SEHNR and CDR2 FQNEAQ (reference sequence). The CDR3 contains 9 residues. The V end lost 4 bases, the J end lost 14 bases, and 6 bases lay between the germline ends.

This TCR derives from a man between 25 and 39 years old who received the YFV17D yellow fever vaccine. The rearrangement joins TRBV7-9 to TRBJ2-1, with D uncertain. The source material was PBMCs, sampled on the day of the yellow fever booster vaccination. CDR3 loop: CASSSQEFF. DNA of the CDR3: TGTGCCAGCAGCTCACAAGAGTTCTTC.